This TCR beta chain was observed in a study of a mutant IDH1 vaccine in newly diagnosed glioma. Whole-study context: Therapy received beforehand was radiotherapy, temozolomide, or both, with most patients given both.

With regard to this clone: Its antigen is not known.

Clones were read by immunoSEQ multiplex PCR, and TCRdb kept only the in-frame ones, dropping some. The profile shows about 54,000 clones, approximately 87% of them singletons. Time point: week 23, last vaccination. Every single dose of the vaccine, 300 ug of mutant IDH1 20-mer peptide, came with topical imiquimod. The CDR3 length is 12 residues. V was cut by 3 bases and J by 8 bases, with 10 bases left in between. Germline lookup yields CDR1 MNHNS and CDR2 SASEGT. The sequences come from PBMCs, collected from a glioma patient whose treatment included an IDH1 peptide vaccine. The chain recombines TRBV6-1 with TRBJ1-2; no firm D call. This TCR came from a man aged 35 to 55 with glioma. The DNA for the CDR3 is TGTGCCAGCAGTGATTTGGATGTGGGCTACACCTTC. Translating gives CASSDLDVGYTF.